Presented here are 12 T cell receptor beta chains from one specimen sequenced in a study of cytotoxic CD8 clonotypes in ibrutinib-treated CLL. Measured with immunoSEQ multiplex PCR; TCRdb has only the in-frame clones, and not every one. The table lists some 150,000 clones, roughly 83% of them singletons. Sequences were derived from PBMCs, sampled after 12 months of ibrutinib treatment. The receptors were sampled from a human donor with chronic lymphocytic leukemia.

This clone was counted between two and nine times. V usage is TRBV5-6 and J usage is TRBJ1-3, with 11 bases aligning to TRBD1. In germline, CDR1 is SGHDT, CDR2 YYEEEE. V shed 3 bases, J shed 6 bases, and the junction held 8 bases outside the gene matches. The CDR3 has 16 amino acids. The CDR3, as DNA: TGTGCCAGCAGCTCTGGGGGACAGGGGGTATTAAACACCATATATTTT. Translation: CASSSGGQGVLNTIYF. Variable domain in full (rest from reference TRBV5-6 and TRBJ1-3): DAGVTQSPTHLIKTRGQQVTLRCSPKSGHDTVSWYQQALGQGPQFIFQYYEEEERQRGNFPDRFSGHQFPNYSSELNVNALLLGDSALYLCASSSGGQGVLNTIYFGEGSWLTVV.

V gene TRBV4-2 combines with J gene TRBJ2-3, with TRBD2 matching over 10 bases. The V and J ends lost 3 bases and 6 bases, in that order; junction bases with no gene match: 12. The CDR3 totals 17 residues. Germline values: CDR1 LGHNA, CDR2 YNFKEQ. The CDR3 here is CASSHHSPGLAFDTQYF. The CDR3 region has the DNA TGTGCCAGCAGCCACCACAGTCCGGGACTAGCGTTTGATACGCAGTATTTT.

This chain connects TRBV7-9 to TRBJ2-1; TRBD2 matches at 9 bases. J gave up 0 bases and V 5 bases, and 5 bases lay outside the gene matches. Germline CDR1 is SEHNR and CDR2 is FQNEAQ (reference sequence). This CDR3 contains 16 residues. CDR3 coding DNA: TGTGCCAGCAGCACAATAGCGGGAGCCTCCTACAATGAGCAGTTCTTC. This codes for CASSTIAGASYNEQFF. Full variable domain (missing parts from reference TRBV7-9 and TRBJ2-1): DTGVSQNPRHKITKRGQNVTFRCDPISEHNRLYWYRQTLGQGPEFLTYFQNEAQLEKSRLLSDRFSAERPKGSFSTLEIQRTEQGDSAMYLCASSTIAGASYNEQFFGPGTRLTVL.

This clone appeared once. The J gene is TRBJ2-5, the V gene TRBV30; 8 bases agree with TRBD1. J lost 5 bases, V lost 3 bases, and 8 bases had no gene match. Germline V gives CDR1 GTSNPN, CDR2 SVGIG (reference sequence). The CDR3 is made up of 14 amino acids. CDR3 region: CAWSPGGSGETQYF. The DNA of the CDR3 is TGTGCCTGGAGCCCAGGGGGCAGTGGGGAGACCCAGTACTTC.

The chain has TRBV30 and TRBJ1-1; 7 positions agree with TRBD1. Trimming removed 4 bases from V and 4 bases from J; junction bases left unmatched: 6. Germline V lookup: CDR1 GTSNPN, CDR2 SVGIG (reference sequence). CDR3 length equals 13 residues. The CDR3 is CAWKNSGGTEAFF. Written as DNA, the CDR3 is TGTGCCTGGAAAAACTCAGGGGGCACTGAAGCTTTCTTT.

The table lists this clone with a count of one. This chain joins TRBV5-1 and TRBJ2-3; D perhaps matches TRBD1 (6 bases). Trimming shortened V by 4 bases and J by 4 bases, and 13 bases separated the two germline ends. The length of the CDR3 is 14 residues. The germline CDR1 and CDR2 sequences are SGHRS and YFSETQ. In DNA, the CDR3 is TGCGCCAGCAGCACGAACAGGGTTCCAGATACGCAGTATTTT. Its translation is CASSTNRVPDTQYF. The entire variable domain, with the rest obtained from reference TRBV5-1 and TRBJ2-3, is as follows: KAGVTQTPRYLIKTRGQQVTLSCSPISGHRSVSWYQQTPGQGLQFLFEYFSETQRNKGNFPGRFSGRQFSNSRSEMNVSTLELGDSALYLCASSTNRVPDTQYFGPGTRLTVL.

The chain carries TRBV7-2 and TRBJ2-5, with a possible D match to TRBD1 (6 bases). The CDR3 has 14 amino acids. With 2 bases removed from V and 4 bases from J, the gap between germline ends came to 11 bases. The germline gives CDR1 SGHTA, CDR2 FQGNSA. The CDR3 coding sequence is TGTGCCAGCAGCTTAAACAGGGTGGGAGAGACCCAGTACTTC. Residues: CASSLNRVGETQYF.

This clone was seen a few times. The gene calls are TRBV28 and TRBJ2-1, with 14 bases matching TRBD2. Germline CDR1 MDHEN, CDR2 SYDVKM. V dropped 6 bases and J dropped 6; count of bases not matched to a gene: 4. The CDR3 totals 15 residues. This chain's CDR3 is CASRPGTSGGNEQFF. CDR3 DNA: TGTGCCAGCAGACCCGGGACTAGCGGGGGCAATGAGCAGTTCTTC.

V is TRBV5-1 and J is TRBJ2-2, with TRBD2 as a possible D gene (6 bases). This CDR3 is built from 14 residues. The germline V gene has CDR1 SGHRS and CDR2 YFSETQ. The V and J ends lost 6 bases and 1 base respectively, with 10 bases between them. In DNA form, the CDR3 reads TGCGCCAGCATGGACTACATGAACACCGGGGAGCTGTTTTTT. Translating gives CASMDYMNTGELFF.

The chain couples TRBV6-6 to TRBJ1-2; D is uncertain. The CDR3 runs 12 residues. V lost 2 bases to trimming and J lost 8 bases, with 9 bases between them. Looked up from germline, CDR1 is MNHNY and CDR2 is SVGAGI (reference sequence). The CDR3 is CASSYIGWGYTF. CDR3 DNA sequence: TGTGCCAGCAGTTACATAGGGTGGGGCTACACCTTC.

V is TRBV29-1 and J is TRBJ2-2; the match to TRBD2 covers 9 bases. CDR1 is SQVTM and CDR2 is ANQGSEA in the germline V gene. The CDR3 is made up of 14 amino acids. After removal of 4 bases from V and 4 bases from J, the junction contained 4 bases not matched to a gene. CDR3 protein: CSVGLAGFTGELFF. Written as DNA, the CDR3 is TGCAGCGTTGGTCTAGCGGGATTCACCGGGGAGCTGTTTTTT.

V gene TRBV5-1 combines with J gene TRBJ2-2, with TRBD2 matching over 7 bases. This CDR3 spans 15 amino acids. Looked up from germline, CDR1 is SGHRS and CDR2 is YFSETQ. Unmatched junction bases numbered 0, after V lost 1 base and J lost 0 bases. The CDR3 coding sequence is TGCGCCAGCAGCTTGAGCGGGGCGAACACCGGGGAGCTGTTTTTT. Translating it yields CASSLSGANTGELFF.